The 18 T cell receptor beta chains listed next were all sequenced from one sample in a study of T cell responses to AZD1222 COVID-19 vaccine. Sequencing used immunoSEQ multiplex PCR; TCRdb keeps in-frame clones, though not all of them. The sample has 180,000 or so clones, about 90% seen once. This sample comprised peripheral blood, obtained 28 days after the second AZD1222 dose. These receptors all come from an adult who received the AZD1222 COVID-19 vaccine.

This clone was found once. The chain employs TRBV28 and TRBJ2-3, with D tentatively TRBD2 (6 bases). This CDR3 region has 15 residues. Trimming removed 5 bases at V and 1 base at J, with 13 bases between. The germline gives CDR1 MDHEN, CDR2 SYDVKM. The CDR3, as DNA: TGTGCCAGCAGTCCCGTCGCTAGCGGCACAGATACGCAGTATTTT. Protein: CASSPVASGTDTQYF.

This chain connects TRBV5-6 to TRBJ1-3; TRBD1 might be the D (5 bases). V was trimmed by 4 bases and J by 4 bases, leaving 9 bases between them. In germline, CDR1 is SGHDT, CDR2 YYEEEE. This CDR3 is 13 amino acids long. CDR3 in amino acids: CASSPGGGNTIYF. The DNA of the CDR3 is TGTGCCAGCAGCCCTGGGGGAGGAAACACCATATATTTT.

The chain couples TRBV7-8 to TRBJ1-4; 8 bases fit TRBD1. V was clipped by 2 bases and J by 8 bases; unmatched bases: 7. CDR1 is SGHVS and CDR2 is FQNEAQ in the germline V gene. The CDR3 covers 15 residues. The CDR3 here is CASSLPTGTGEKLFF. The CDR3, as DNA: TGTGCCAGCAGCTTACCAACCGGGACAGGCGAAAAACTGTTTTTT.

The V gene is TRBV5-1, the J gene TRBJ1-1, with a possible D match to TRBD1 (5 bases). The CDR3 totals 14 residues. From germline, CDR1 is SGHRS and CDR2 YFSETQ. The germline V and J ends were trimmed by 2 bases and 3 bases, with 11 bases remaining between them. Written as DNA, the CDR3 is TGCGCCAGCAGCTTTACATCGGGGGACACTGAAGCTTTCTTT. Its protein product is CASSFTSGDTEAFF.

This rearrangement joins TRBV7-9 to TRBJ2-3; maybe TRBD2 (5 bases). V was clipped by 3 bases and J by 1 base, with 11 bases between them. The CDR3 covers 15 residues. Looked up from germline, CDR1 is SEHNR and CDR2 is FQNEAQ (reference sequence). CDR3 nucleotides: TGTGCCAGCAGCTTCCCTTTACTAGGCACAGATACGCAGTATTTT. Translation: CASSFPLLGTDTQYF.

The gene calls are TRBV12-5 and TRBJ1-6; D uncertain. The germline CDR1 and CDR2 sequences are LGHNT and FRNRAP. This CDR3 is 13 amino acids long. V was trimmed by 6 bases and J by 10 bases, leaving 13 bases between them. CDR3 region: CASGPRLSSPLHF. For the CDR3, the DNA is TGTGCTAGTGGCCCCAGGCTCAGCTCACCCCTCCACTTT.

The V call is TRBV7-3, the J call TRBJ2-1; D is uncertain. Germline V lookup: CDR1 SGHTA, CDR2 FQGTGA. V was cut by 2 bases and J by 5 bases, with 4 bases left in between. CDR3 length: 12 residues. CDR3 in DNA: TGTGCCAGCAGCTTATTGAACAATGAGCAGTTCTTC. Amino acid sequence: CASSLLNNEQFF.

The chain is built from TRBV6-5 and TRBJ2-1; D is possibly TRBD2 (6 bases). Germline V gene lookup returns CDR1 MNHEY and CDR2 SVGAGI. V shed 8 bases and J shed 5 bases, with 10 bases lying between them. The CDR3 is made up of 12 amino acids. The DNA of the CDR3 is TGTGCCAGCGGGTGGGGGGACAATGAGCAGTTCTTC. Encoded protein: CASGWGDNEQFF.

The rearrangement joins TRBV21-1 to TRBJ2-5; TRBD1 is the table's D call and was not checked against the DNA. TRBV21-1 corresponds to a pseudogene. The CDR3 covers 15 residues. CDR3 bases: TGTGCCAGCAGCAACTCACAGGGGAACCAAGAGACCCAGTACTTC. Residues: CASSNSQGNQETQYF.

The chain has TRBV10-3 and TRBJ1-1, with unresolved D. V gave up 10 bases and J gave up 1 base, with 10 bases separating them. The CDR3 totals 12 residues. Germline CDR1 ENHRY, CDR2 SYGVKD. CDR3 nucleotides: TGTGCCACCCGAACGACGAACACTGAAGCTTTCTTT. Translation: CATRTTNTEAFF.

The table lists this clone with a count of one. The rearrangement joins TRBV9 to TRBJ1-2, with TRBD1 matching over 7 bases. J gave up 0 bases and V 0 bases, and 5 bases lay outside the gene matches. Germline loops: CDR1 SGDLS, CDR2 YYNGEE. This CDR3 comprises 16 residues. CDR3 residues: CASSVGGTASNYGYTF. For the CDR3, the DNA is TGTGCCAGCAGCGTAGGAGGGACAGCCTCTAACTATGGCTACACCTTC.

The chain is built from TRBV4-3 and TRBJ2-1; 13 positions agree with TRBD2. Germline V gene sequence: CDR1 LGHNA, CDR2 YSLEER. V was clipped by 0 bases and J by 9 bases; unmatched bases: 8. This CDR3 is built from 17 residues. The DNA of the CDR3 is TGCGCCAGCAGCCAAGATTGGACTAGCGGGAGTTCTATTGAGCAGTTCTTC. This codes for CASSQDWTSGSSIEQFF.

The chain carries TRBV3-1 (or the pseudogene TRBV3-2) and TRBJ1-2, with 9 positions matching TRBD1. Losses at the gene ends were 0 bases for V and 6 bases for J; bases not matched to a gene: 2. Germline-derived CDR1 and CDR2 are LGHDT and YNNKEL (reference sequence). The CDR3 sequence is 14 residues long. CDR3 sequence (DNA): TGTGCCAGCAGCCAAGAACAGGGGGCTAATGGCTACACCTTC. The encoded protein is CASSQEQGANGYTF.

The gene calls are TRBV24-1 and TRBJ2-3; 8 bases match TRBD1. The CDR3 loop spans 18 amino acids. The J segment lost 6 bases and the V segment lost 4 bases, leaving 17 bases of the junction unmatched. The germline CDR1 and CDR2 sequences are KGHDR and SFDVKD. CDR3 DNA: TGTGCCACCAGTGACCCGACTTTCGGACAGGGTTCAGCGGATACGCAGTATTTT. It is translated as CATSDPTFGQGSADTQYF.

This chain joins TRBV6-5 and TRBJ1-3, with D perhaps TRBD1 (5 bases). This CDR3 has 15 residues. The V gene lost 6 bases and the J gene lost 0 bases, with 12 bases spanning the gap. Germline V lookup: CDR1 MNHEY, CDR2 SVGAGI. The CDR3 loop is CASSWAGSSGNTIYF. CDR3 nucleotides: TGTGCCAGCAGCTGGGCAGGGAGCTCTGGAAACACCATATATTTT.

The chain employs TRBV3-1 (or the pseudogene TRBV3-2) and TRBJ2-5; D is undetermined. CDR1 is LGHDT, CDR2 YNNKEL, per germline (reference sequence). Trimming stripped 1 base from V and 2 bases from J, with 11 bases between. CDR3 size: 15 residues. The CDR3 nucleotides read TGTGCCAGCAGCCAAGGACCTGGGAAGCAAGAGACCCAGTACTTC. This encodes CASSQGPGKQETQYF.

This clone showed up just once. The gene calls are TRBV5-6 and TRBJ2-3; 11 positions agree with TRBD2. Losses at the gene ends were 4 bases for V and 0 bases for J; bases not matched to a gene: 4. Germline V CDR1 and CDR2: SGHDT, YYEEEE. This CDR3 has 16 residues. CDR3 sequence reads: CASSTIAGGSTDTQYF. The DNA of the CDR3 is TGTGCCAGCAGCACCATAGCGGGAGGGAGCACAGATACGCAGTATTTT.

V is TRBV28 and J is TRBJ1-2; D is unclear. The germline CDR1 and CDR2 sequences are MDHEN and SYDVKM. V was cut by 8 bases and J by 3 bases, with 4 bases left in between. The CDR3 length is 10 residues. The CDR3, as DNA: TGTGCCAGCGGGGACTATGGCTACACCTTC. This codes for CASGDYGYTF.